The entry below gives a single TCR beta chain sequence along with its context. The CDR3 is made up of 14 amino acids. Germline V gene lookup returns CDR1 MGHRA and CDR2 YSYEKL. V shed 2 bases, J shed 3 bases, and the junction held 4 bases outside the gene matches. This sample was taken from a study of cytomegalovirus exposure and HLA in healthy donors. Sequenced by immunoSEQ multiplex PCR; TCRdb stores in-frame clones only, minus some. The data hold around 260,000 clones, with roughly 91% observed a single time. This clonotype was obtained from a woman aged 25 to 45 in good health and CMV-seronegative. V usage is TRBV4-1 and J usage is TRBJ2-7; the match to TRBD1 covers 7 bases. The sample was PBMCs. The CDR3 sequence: CASSQQDRYYEQYF. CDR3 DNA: TGCGCCAGCAGCCAACAGGACAGGTACTACGAGCAGTACTTC.